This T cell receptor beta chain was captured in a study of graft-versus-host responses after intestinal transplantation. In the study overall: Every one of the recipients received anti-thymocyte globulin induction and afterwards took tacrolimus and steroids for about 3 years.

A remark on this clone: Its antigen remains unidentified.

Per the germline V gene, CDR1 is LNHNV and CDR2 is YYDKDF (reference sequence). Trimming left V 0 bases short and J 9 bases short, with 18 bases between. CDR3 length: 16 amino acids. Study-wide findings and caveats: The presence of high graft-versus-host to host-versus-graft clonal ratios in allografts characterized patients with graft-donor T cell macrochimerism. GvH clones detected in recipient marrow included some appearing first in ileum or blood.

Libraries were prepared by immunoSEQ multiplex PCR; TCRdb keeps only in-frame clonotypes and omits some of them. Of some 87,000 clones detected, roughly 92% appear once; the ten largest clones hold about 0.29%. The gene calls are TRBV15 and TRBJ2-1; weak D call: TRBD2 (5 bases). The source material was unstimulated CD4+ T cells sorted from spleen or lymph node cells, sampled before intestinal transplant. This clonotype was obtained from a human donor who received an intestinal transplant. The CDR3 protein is CATSREAVQAHGEQFF. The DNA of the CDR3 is TGTGCCACCAGCAGAGAAGCGGTGCAGGCGCATGGTGAGCAGTTCTTC.